The rows below give T cell receptor beta chains drawn from one sample of a study of metastatic and nonmetastatic thyroid tumors. Via MiXCR, TCRdb re-called the PCR reads. The sample holds 11,000 to 15,000 clones, 25% to 30% seen once. Sequenced sample: tumor tissue. These receptors were obtained from a female donor with papillary thyroid cancer or a benign thyroid nodule (not recorded which). Some clones in this sample may be carry-over from other donors' samples. Both conserved end residues are trimmed from each CDR3. The size field is filled for only some rows; it gives once, few, many or a size class.

V gene	clone size	J gene	CDR3 protein
TRBV7-3	.	TRBJ2-3	ASSSGTRPPGVDTQY
TRBV6-1	.	TRBJ1-5	TSSEAGEFNQPQH
TRBV19	medium-sized	TRBJ1-4	ASSIREKLF
TRBV6-1	few	TRBJ2-2	ASSATCPRELF
TRBV7-7	many	TRBJ2-5	ASSPDLGGSGY
TRBV7-9	.	TRBJ1-1	ASSLVGFGYTESL
TRBV14	many	TRBJ1-3	ASSQDNTRRTIY
TRBV6-1	few	TRBJ2-2	ASTLAGTGDLF
TRBV28	few	TRBJ1-3	ASNRDRAGNTIY
TRBV6-9	.	TRBJ1-1	ASSESRDPEAF
TRBV28	.	TRBJ1-5	ASSLWWAGNQPQH
TRBV4-1	many	TRBJ2-3	ASSKVFGGGPPTDTQY
TRBV5-6	.	TRBJ1-2	ASTWGGGQGRNYGYT
TRBV19	few	TRBJ2-7	ASSEGLDSYEQY
TRBV20-1	many	TRBJ2-6	STQAGSSGANVLT
TRBV6-1	.	TRBJ2-7	ASSEILFEQY